Below are 22 T cell receptor beta chains sequenced from a single sample in a study of shared clonotypes between healthy human individuals. The method was immunoSEQ multiplex PCR; TCRdb's version includes in-frame clones alone and lacks a portion of them. The table lists more than 450,000 clones, about four fifths of them singletons. The sequencing input was PBMCs. All receptors derive from a woman in her forties in good health. Some clones in this sample may be carry-over from other donors' samples.

The chain employs TRBV25-1 and TRBJ1-1; D is possibly TRBD1 (6 bases). Looked up from germline, CDR1 is MGHDK and CDR2 is SYGVNS. Trimming removed 1 base at V and 9 bases at J, with 12 bases between. CDR3 length equals 13 residues. The CDR3 protein is CASSESTGTKAFF. The CDR3 DNA follows: TGTGCCAGCAGTGAATCTACAGGGACGAAAGCTTTCTTT.

Points on this clone: This sample includes further DNA sequences coding for the same CDR3. The genes are TRBV7-2 and TRBJ2-1; D is perhaps TRBD2 (6 bases). Germline V gives CDR1 SGHTA, CDR2 FQGNSA. CDR3 size: 14 residues. Trimming shortened V by 0 bases and J by 9 bases, and 12 bases separated the two germline ends. The DNA of the CDR3 is TGTGCCAGCAGCTTAGCACTAGCACTGGGTGAGCAGTTCTTC. Translating it yields CASSLALALGEQFF.

This clone was seen a few times. The chain carries TRBV19 and TRBJ1-5; D is ambiguous. V shed 5 bases and J shed 9 bases, with 11 bases lying between them. CDR3 length: 12 residues. Looked up from germline, CDR1 is LNHDA and CDR2 is SQIVND (reference sequence). The CDR3 bases are TGTGCCAGTAGTCCTCGTGGAGCGCCCCAGCATTTT. The encoded protein is CASSPRGAPQHF.

This rearrangement joins TRBV7-2 to TRBJ2-3; TRBD1 matches at 7 bases. The germline gives CDR1 SGHTA, CDR2 FQGNSA. The V segment lost 1 base and the J segment 4 bases; nucleotides outside the gene matches: 14. CDR3 length: 18 residues. The CDR3 coding sequence is TGTGCCAGCAGCTTAGTTACGTTGACAGGGCTGCGTTCAGATACGCAGTATTTT. This codes for CASSLVTLTGLRSDTQYF.

The rearrangement uses TRBV19 and TRBJ2-1; D is unresolved. CDR3 length: 12 residues. V was clipped by 5 bases and J by 3 bases, with 5 bases between them. Germline CDR1 and CDR2: LNHDA and SQIVND (reference sequence). In DNA, the CDR3 is TGTGCCAGTAGTTCCAACTACAATGAGCAGTTCTTC. This translates into CASSSNYNEQFF.

The J gene is TRBJ1-2, the V gene TRBV28, with D maybe TRBD1 (6 bases). Germline lookup yields CDR1 MDHEN and CDR2 SYDVKM. There are 11 residues in the CDR3. Between the trimmed V and J ends, which lost 6 bases and 9 bases, there was a span of 11 bases. The CDR3: CASSEDSRYTF. The CDR3 DNA follows: TGTGCCAGCAGCGAGGACAGCCGCTACACCTTC.

The V and J genes are TRBV4-3 and TRBJ2-1; the D gene is possibly TRBD1 (5 bases). V lost 0 bases and J lost 3, with 15 bases in between. The CDR3 loop spans 17 amino acids. CDR1 is LGHNA, CDR2 YSLEER, per germline. The CDR3 region is CASSQDTLQGVYNEQFF. CDR3 DNA sequence: TGCGCCAGCAGCCAAGATACCTTGCAAGGGGTCTACAATGAGCAGTTCTTC.

The V gene is TRBV19, the J gene TRBJ2-5, with 7 bases fitting TRBD1. The germline V gene has CDR1 LNHDA and CDR2 SQIVND (reference sequence). This CDR3 contains 13 residues. V was pared by 4 bases and J by 2 bases, with 1 base of the junction left unmatched. The CDR3 DNA follows: TGTGCCAGTAGTAAGGACAGGCAAGAGACCCAGTACTTC. Translation: CASSKDRQETQYF.

The J gene is TRBJ2-1, the V gene TRBV15, with TRBD2 as a possible D gene (5 bases). V lost 3 bases and J lost 0, with 12 bases in between. Per the germline V gene, CDR1 is LNHNV and CDR2 is YYDKDF (reference sequence). This CDR3 contains 16 residues. The CDR3 region has the DNA TGTGCCACCAGCAGGCGGGTCGGACTCTCCTACAATGAGCAGTTCTTC. Translating gives CATSRRVGLSYNEQFF.

This clone was counted between two and nine times. The V call is TRBV11-3, the J call TRBJ2-2; 7 nucleotides match TRBD2. CDR3 length: 16 residues. With V trimmed by 3 bases and J by 0 bases, 4 bases remained unmatched. Germline V CDR1 and CDR2: SGHNT, YENEEA. CDR3 sequence: CASSFTGGTNTGELFF. The CDR3 DNA sequence: TGTGCCAGCAGCTTTACGGGGGGAACGAACACCGGGGAGCTGTTTTTT.

A word on this clone: This may arise from a read error, as a much more abundant clone is one base away. The CDR3 coding sequence is TGTGCCAGCAGTAAGGACAGGGCGAGCACAAATACGCAGTATTTT. Protein product: CASSKDRASTNTQYF. The rearrangement uses TRBV2 and TRBJ2-3, with 8 bases matching TRBD1. CDR1 and CDR2 (germline): SNHLY, FYNNEI. CDR3 size: 15 residues. The variable domain in full, with the rest retrieved from reference TRBV2 and TRBJ2-3, is EPEVTQTPSHQVTQMGQEVILRCVPISNHLYFYWYRQILGQKVEFLVSFYNNEISEKSEIFDDQFSVERPDGSNFTLKIRSTKLEDSAMYFCASSKDRASTNTQYFGPGTRLTVL.

The V call is TRBV5-5, the J call TRBJ2-5, with a weak D call TRBD1 (5 bases). CDR1 is SGHKS and CDR2 is YYEKEE in the germline V gene (reference sequence). The V end lost 0 bases, the J end lost 5 bases, and 11 bases lay between the germline ends. CDR3 length: 14 residues. The CDR3 reads CASSLGGYSETQYF. CDR3 nucleotides: TGTGCCAGCAGCTTGGGGGGCTATTCGGAGACCCAGTACTTC.

This clone was seen more than once but under ten times. The rearrangement joins TRBV27 to TRBJ2-1, with D maybe TRBD1 (6 bases). Germline V lookup: CDR1 MNHEY, CDR2 SMNVEV (reference sequence). V lost 8 bases to trimming and J lost 4 bases, with 12 bases between them. The CDR3 covers 13 residues. The CDR3 sequence: CASRGHLYNEQFF. The CDR3 coding sequence is TGTGCCAGCCGGGGACACCTTTACAATGAGCAGTTCTTC.

To note about this clone: Within the sample, other DNA sequences also encode this same CDR3. The chain links TRBV11-2 to TRBJ2-1; the D is unclear. Trimming stripped 4 bases from V and 0 bases from J, with 10 bases between. The CDR3 is made up of 15 amino acids. Germline CDR1 reads SGHAT; CDR2 reads FQNNGV. The CDR3 nucleotides read TGTGCCAGCAGCTCTAAACTAAGCTCCTACAATGAGCAGTTCTTC. This sequence encodes CASSSKLSSYNEQFF.

The sample holds one count of this clone. J is TRBJ1-6 and V is TRBV28; unclear D gene. The CDR3 consists of 14 residues. Germline loops: CDR1 MDHEN, CDR2 SYDVKM. V was pared by 2 bases and J by 10 bases, with 12 bases between. This CDR3 is CASSLGQARSPLHF. The CDR3 DNA reads TGTGCCAGCAGTTTAGGTCAAGCGAGGTCACCCCTCCACTTT.

V gene TRBV10-3 combines with J gene TRBJ2-5; D not resolved. The better agreement between TRBJ2-7 and the DNA end casts doubt on the J call. The CDR3 has 12 residues. The germline gives CDR1 ENHRY, CDR2 SYGVKD. The CDR3 here is CAISEGGYEQYF. For the CDR3, the DNA is TGTGCCATCAGTGAAGGTGGGTACGAGCAGTACTTC.

This chain joins TRBV6-5 and TRBJ1-2, with unresolved D. This CDR3 has 12 amino acids. Germline CDR1 MNHEY, CDR2 SVGAGI. V was shortened by 5 bases and J by 7 bases, with 11 bases between the two germline ends. In nucleotides, the CDR3 is TGTGCCAGCAGTCCCCGGAGAAGTGGCTACACCTTC. Translation: CASSPRRSGYTF.

This chain uses TRBV7-8 with TRBJ1-5, with TRBD1 matching 9 bases. V lost 4 bases, J lost 4 bases, and 8 bases stayed unmatched. This CDR3 comprises 16 residues. Germline assignment: CDR1 SGHVS and CDR2 FQNEAQ. DNA of the CDR3: TGTGCCAGCAGCTCGGTAGCGACAGGGGGAAATCAGCCCCAGCATTTT. Translating gives CASSSVATGGNQPQHF.

The rearrangement links TRBV21-1 to TRBJ1-5; TRBD1 reflects the table's D call only, with no check against the DNA. TRBV21-1 is a documented pseudogene. The CDR3 runs 14 residues. The CDR3 DNA reads TGTGCCAGCATTCGGGACAGAACCCATCAGGCCCAGCATTTT. Protein product: CASIRDRTHQAQHF.

The J gene is TRBJ2-1, the V gene TRBV5-1; 10 bases are shared with TRBD2. J was trimmed by 8 bases and V by 3 bases; bases with no gene match: 5. CDR1 is SGHRS and CDR2 is YFSETQ in the germline V gene. CDR3 length: 14 residues. CDR3 bases: TGCGCCAGCAGCTCCTCCCTAGCGGGGGATGAGCAGTTCTTC. This gives the protein CASSSSLAGDEQFF.

This clone was picked up one time. The chain combines TRBV29-1 with TRBJ2-2; TRBD2 matches at 9 bases. The CDR3 is made up of 15 amino acids. The ends lost 4 bases at V and 5 bases at J; junction bases unmatched: 8. The V gene's germline CDR1 is SQVTM and CDR2 ANQGSEA. The DNA of the CDR3 is TGCAGCGTTGCGGGGCGGGAGGGATATACCGGGGAGCTGTTTTTT. Amino acids: CSVAGREGYTGELFF.

The rearrangement uses TRBV6-6 and TRBJ2-5, with D maybe TRBD1 (5 bases). V lost 2 bases, J lost 2 bases, and 9 bases lay in between. CDR1 MNHNY and CDR2 SVGAGI come from the germline V gene (reference sequence). This CDR3 contains 14 residues. In nucleotides, the CDR3 is TGTGCCAGCAGTTACGCAGGGAAACAAGAGACCCAGTACTTC. Its translation is CASSYAGKQETQYF.